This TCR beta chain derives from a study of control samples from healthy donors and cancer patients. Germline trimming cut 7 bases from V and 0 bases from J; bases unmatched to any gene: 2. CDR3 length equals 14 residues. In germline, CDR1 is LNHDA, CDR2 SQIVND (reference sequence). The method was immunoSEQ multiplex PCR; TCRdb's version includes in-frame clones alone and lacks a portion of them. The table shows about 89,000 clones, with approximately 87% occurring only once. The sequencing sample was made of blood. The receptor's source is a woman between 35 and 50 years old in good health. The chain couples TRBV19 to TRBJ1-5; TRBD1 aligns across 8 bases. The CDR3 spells CASTDRGSNQPQHF. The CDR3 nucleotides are TGTGCCAGTACAGACAGGGGTAGCAATCAGCCCCAGCATTTT. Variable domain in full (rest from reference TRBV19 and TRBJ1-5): DGGITQSPKYLFRKEGQNVTLSCEQNLNHDAMYWYRQDPGQGLRLIYYSQIVNDFQKGDIAEGYSVSREKKESFPLTVTSAQKNPTAFYLCASTDRGSNQPQHFGDGTRLSIL.